This TCR beta chain was found in a study of cytomegalovirus exposure and HLA in healthy donors. As to this clone: Antigen: not known.

Study-level results: There were a few CMV-associated chains whose specificity for CMV antigens was confirmed in vitro. When analyzed later, a missense DCLRE1C variant was found to be linked to TCR beta V- and J-gene trimming. A previous analysis found most TCR beta V segments productive roughly 87% or roughly 30% of the time.

PCR employed 60 Vbeta and 13 Jbeta primers. Sequenced by immunoSEQ multiplex PCR; TCRdb stores in-frame clones only, minus some. The sample holds fewer than 140,000 clones; about 70% are singletons and the top ten take around 5.8%. Germline-derived CDR1 and CDR2 are LNHDA and SQIVND (reference sequence). V lost 6 bases to trimming and J lost 4 bases, with 18 bases between them. There are 15 residues in the CDR3. The sequenced sample was PBMCs. The V gene is TRBV19, the J gene TRBJ1-2; no firm D call. The TCR originated in a woman in her forties or fifties in good health and CMV-seropositive. CDR3 sequence (DNA): TGTGCCAGTAGGGAGGCCGGAGATGAGACCTATGGCTACACCTTC. Protein: CASREAGDETYGYTF.